This TCR beta chain derives from a study of cytomegalovirus exposure and HLA in healthy donors. Findings and limits, study-wide: Previous analysis showed most TCR beta V segments were productive about 90% or about 30% of the time. Many donors shared some public TCRs, even though most TCR sequences were rare.

A note on this clone: Its antigen is unknown.

The PCR employed 60 Vbeta primers together with 13 Jbeta primers. Using immunoSEQ multiplex PCR, the repertoire was profiled, and TCRdb retains in-frame clones only, with some absent. The sample lists about 98,000 clones; roughly 81% were seen once. CDR1 and CDR2 (germline): MNHNS, SASEGT. Trimming shortened V by 4 bases and J by 2 bases, and 13 bases separated the two germline ends. The CDR3 is 15 residues long. This receptor was taken from a man between 35 and 55 years old in good health and CMV-seronegative. The sample consisted of PBMCs. V usage is TRBV6-1 and J usage is TRBJ2-3; D not certain. In DNA form, the CDR3 reads TGTGCCAGCAGTGGTTCTTGGAGCACCACAGATACGCAGTATTTT. This translates into CASSGSWSTTDTQYF.